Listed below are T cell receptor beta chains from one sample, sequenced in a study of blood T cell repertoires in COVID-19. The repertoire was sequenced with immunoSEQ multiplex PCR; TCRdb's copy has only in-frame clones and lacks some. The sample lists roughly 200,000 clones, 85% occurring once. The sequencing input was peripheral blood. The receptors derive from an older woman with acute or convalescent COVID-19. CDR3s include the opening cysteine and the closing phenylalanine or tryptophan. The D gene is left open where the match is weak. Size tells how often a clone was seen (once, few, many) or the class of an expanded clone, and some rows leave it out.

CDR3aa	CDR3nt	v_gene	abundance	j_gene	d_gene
CATSDSVQAGGPYNEQFF	TGTGCCACCAGTGATTCTGTTCAAGCGGGGGGACCCTACAATGAGCAGTTCTTC	TRBV24-1	.	TRBJ2-1	TRBD2
CASSSLGGIYGYTF	TGTGCCAGCAGCTCCCTCGGGGGGATCTATGGCTACACCTTC	TRBV7-2	.	TRBJ1-2	.
CASMPNPGQGELYGYTF	TGTGCCAGTATGCCGAACCCTGGGCAGGGGGAACTCTATGGCTACACCTTC	TRBV19	.	TRBJ1-2	TRBD1
CASSPPLREPSYNEQFF	TGTGCCAGCTCACCACCCTTGCGGGAGCCCTCCTACAATGAGCAGTTCTTC	TRBV18	.	TRBJ2-1	TRBD2
CASSLQKTQYF	TGTGCCAGCAGTCTCCAGAAGACCCAGTACTTC	TRBV28	.	TRBJ2-5	.
CASSSPRVAASTDTQYF	TGTGCCAGTAGTTCCCCCAGGGTAGCGGCTAGCACAGATACGCAGTATTTT	TRBV19	.	TRBJ2-3	.
CASSLDRGRGTQYF	TGTGCCAGCAGCCTTGACAGGGGGAGAGGGACCCAGTACTTC	TRBV14	.	TRBJ2-5	TRBD1
CASSFERFGEQFF	TGTGCCAGCAGCTTCGAGCGATTCGGTGAGCAGTTCTTC	TRBV7-3	.	TRBJ2-1	.
CASSGAIIGGYTF	TGTGCCAGCAGTGGAGCCATTATCGGTGGCTACACCTTC	TRBV6-1	.	TRBJ1-2	.
CASSPKTGAAFF	TGTGCCAGCAGTCCAAAAACAGGGGCGGCTTTCTTT	TRBV27	once	TRBJ1-1	TRBD1
CASKKGNTLEIKAFF	TGTGCCAGCAAAAAGGGGAACACTCTTGAAATTAAAGCTTTCTTT	TRBV2	.	TRBJ1-1	.
CASGLGGRTGELFF	TGTGCTAGTGGCTTGGGAGGGCGCACCGGGGAGCTGTTTTTT	TRBV12-5	.	TRBJ2-2	TRBD2
CASSPRTDNTEAFF	TGTGCCAGCTCACCTCGGACAGATAACACTGAAGCTTTCTTT	TRBV18	.	TRBJ1-1	.
CASSRGLAGGGLTYEQYF	TGTGCCAGCAGCCGCGGACTAGCGGGAGGGGGATTAACCTACGAGCAGTACTTC	TRBV14	.	TRBJ2-7	TRBD2
CASSRGLAGGNTGELFF	TGTGCCAGTAGTCGGGGACTAGCGGGAGGGAACACCGGGGAGCTGTTTTTT	TRBV19	.	TRBJ2-2	TRBD2
CASSMLGGPRDEKLFF	TGTGCCAGTAGTATGTTAGGAGGACCGAGAGACGAAAAACTGTTTTTT	TRBV19	.	TRBJ1-4	.
CASSNFAGELFF	TGTGCCAGCAGTAACTTCGCGGGGGAGCTGTTTTTT	TRBV28	few	TRBJ2-2	.
CSGRLASREADTQYF	TGCAGCGGCCGACTAGCGTCCCGGGAAGCAGATACGCAGTATTTT	TRBV29-1	.	TRBJ2-3	TRBD2
CASHRGITDTQYF	TGTGCCAGCCACAGGGGTATCACAGATACGCAGTATTTT	TRBV5-4	.	TRBJ2-3	TRBD1
CSASYRVLGAEAFF	TGCAGTGCTAGTTACAGGGTCTTAGGCGCTGAAGCTTTCTTT	TRBV20-1	.	TRBJ1-1	.
CASSLDPVAEAFF	TGCGCCAGCAGCTTGGATCCTGTCGCTGAAGCTTTCTTT	TRBV5-1	.	TRBJ1-1	.
CASSPQGMGEKLFF	TGTGCCAGCTCACCACAGGGGATGGGAGAAAAACTGTTTTTT	TRBV18	.	TRBJ1-4	.
CASSQGLAVMNEQFF	TGTGCCAGCAGCCAAGGACTAGCGGTCATGAATGAGCAGTTCTTC	TRBV14	.	TRBJ2-1	TRBD2
CSVGTGNSGNTIYF	TGCAGCGTTGGGACAGGGAACTCTGGAAACACCATATATTTT	TRBV29-1	.	TRBJ1-3	TRBD1
CASRVTGKPNEQYF	TGTGCAAGTCGAGTTACCGGGAAACCCAACGAGCAGTACTTC	TRBV12-2	.	TRBJ2-7	.
CASSSGQPGRIKNTQYF	TGTGCCAGCAGCTCAGGACAGCCCGGGCGAATAAAAAATACGCAGTATTTT	TRBV7-9	.	TRBJ2-3	.
CASSRPRDRVSYEQYF	TGTGCCAGCAGCAGACCCCGGGACAGGGTCTCCTACGAGCAGTACTTC	TRBV28	.	TRBJ2-7	TRBD1
CASSPGEGYNEQFF	TGTGCCAGTAGTCCCGGGGAGGGCTACAATGAGCAGTTCTTC	TRBV19	.	TRBJ2-1	TRBD2
CASSLGFIGTGNYGYTF	TGTGCCAGCAGTTTAGGCTTTATCGGGACAGGGAACTATGGCTACACCTTC	TRBV28	.	TRBJ1-2	TRBD1
CASLESSGANVLTF	TGCGCCAGCCTGGAGTCCTCTGGGGCCAACGTCCTGACTTTC	TRBV10-2	.	TRBJ2-6	.
CASSSGVREKLFF	TGTGCCAGCAGCTCGGGGGTGCGGGAAAAACTGTTTTTT	TRBV7-8	.	TRBJ1-4	.
CASSLADSLYEQYF	TGCGCCAGCAGCTTGGCAGACAGTCTCTACGAGCAGTACTTC	TRBV5-1	.	TRBJ2-7	.
CASSEGRRKGYTF	TGTGCCAGCAGTGAAGGCAGAAGAAAAGGCTACACCTTC	TRBV2	.	TRBJ1-2	.
CASRTGTSSTDTQYF	TGTGCCAGCAGGACCGGGACTAGTTCCACAGATACGCAGTATTTT	TRBV2	.	TRBJ2-3	TRBD2
CASAPDTNQPQHF	TGTGCTAGTGCCCCGGACACAAATCAGCCCCAGCATTTT	TRBV12-5	.	TRBJ1-5	.